The clone carrying this TCR beta chain turned up a few times. The target antigen is unknown. Each TCR beta cDNA library carried unique molecular identifiers. Yield was roughly 0.5 million cDNA molecules from approximately 0.95 to 9.8 million T cells. Each CDR3 protein is one row after TCRdb ran MiXCR on the PCR reads. In the table there are around 440,000 distinct CDR3 sequences, under 55% of which are singletons. This record comes from a study of post-analysis software for immune sequencing data. Study-wide background: Courses of disease covered relapsing-remitting, secondary progressive and progressive-relapsing multiple sclerosis. Points from the study as a whole: Significantly lower normalized Chao1 diversity was seen in multiple sclerosis patients than in controls. Those samples that were prepared in the same batch co-clustered strongly by F measure. Compared with controls, patients had more of roughly five TRBV segments, including TRBV5-6, TRBV5-1 and TRBV20-1.

The V gene's germline CDR1 is MNHEY and CDR2 SMNVEV (reference sequence). The V and J ends lost 10 bases and 2 bases, in that order; junction bases with no gene match: 11. The CDR3 runs 17 residues. This sequence originates from a girl aged 5-17 years with multiple sclerosis. The V call is TRBV27, the J call TRBJ2-3, with TRBD2 identical over 14 bases. Source material: blood. The CDR3 coding sequence is TGTGCCACCTCCGGGACTAGCGGGAGCCTTTTCACAGATACGCAGTATTTT. Protein sequence: CATSGTSGSLFTDTQYF.